The 19 T cell receptor beta chains given below trace back to one sample, sequenced in a study of blood T cell repertoires in COVID-19. Clones were read by immunoSEQ multiplex PCR, and TCRdb kept only the in-frame ones, dropping some. The table includes hundreds of thousands of clones, about 85% detected once. The sample taken for sequencing was peripheral blood. Receptors were obtained from a woman between 18 and 29 years old with acute or convalescent COVID-19.

The genes are TRBV5-4 and TRBJ2-5; tentatively, D is TRBD1 (6 bases). The CDR3 loop spans 14 amino acids. Germline CDR1 is SGHNT and CDR2 is YYREEE (reference sequence). The ends were cut back, 1 base at V and 4 bases at J, with 11 bases in the middle. The CDR3 here is CASSLRQVGETQYF. The CDR3 bases are TGTGCCAGCAGCTTGAGACAGGTTGGAGAGACCCAGTACTTC.

The genes are TRBV7-9 and TRBJ2-6, with D tentatively TRBD1 (6 bases). V was trimmed by 5 bases and J by 2 bases, leaving 7 bases between them. The CDR3 has 14 amino acids. Germline CDR1 and CDR2: SEHNR and FQNEAQ (reference sequence). CDR3 region: CASSRTAGANVLTF. The CDR3 DNA follows: TGTGCCAGCAGCCGGACAGCTGGGGCCAACGTCCTGACTTTC.

This clone was detected only once. The chain employs TRBV3-1 (or the pseudogene TRBV3-2) and TRBJ2-4; tentatively, D is TRBD2 (6 bases). CDR1 and CDR2 from the germline V gene are LGHDT and YNNKEL (reference sequence). This CDR3 region has 15 residues. Trimming took 1 base from V and 8 from J, leaving 15 bases between them. The CDR3 sequence: CASSQVKTSRDIQYF. CDR3 in DNA: TGTGCCAGCAGCCAAGTAAAAACTAGCCGAGACATTCAGTACTTC.

The chain is built from TRBV5-1 and TRBJ1-2; tentatively, D is TRBD1 (5 bases). The CDR3 has 14 residues. Trimming left V 0 bases short and J 5 bases short, with 11 bases between. Germline CDR1 and CDR2: SGHRS and YFSETQ. DNA of the CDR3: TGCGCCAGCAGCTTGGCCTTTGGGACTTATGGCTACACCTTC. This codes for CASSLAFGTYGYTF. Looking up the rest from reference TRBV5-1 and TRBJ1-2 gives the full variable domain: KAGVTQTPRYLIKTRGQQVTLSCSPISGHRSVSWYQQTPGQGLQFLFEYFSETQRNKGNFPGRFSGRQFSNSRSEMNVSTLELGDSALYLCASSLAFGTYGYTFGSGTRLTVV.

The chain links TRBV9 to TRBJ2-5; 8 positions agree with TRBD2. There are 16 residues in the CDR3. Germline CDR1 is SGDLS and CDR2 is YYNGEE. V lost 0 bases to trimming and J lost 5 bases; unmatched junction nucleotides: 9. This chain's CDR3 is CASSVGTGRVAETQYF. The CDR3, as DNA: TGTGCCAGCAGCGTAGGGACCGGGAGGGTCGCGGAGACCCAGTACTTC.

The rearrangement links TRBV2 to TRBJ2-3; D is undetermined. CDR1 is SNHLY, CDR2 FYNNEI, per germline. V was trimmed by 0 bases and J by 12 bases, leaving 10 bases between them. The CDR3 is made up of 12 amino acids. In DNA, the CDR3 is TGTGCCAGCAGTGAAGCGGGCCTCCCCCAGTATTTT. Translation: CASSEAGLPQYF.

The chain couples TRBV9 to TRBJ1-5; D is unclear. V shed 0 bases and J shed 4 bases, with 11 bases lying between them. The CDR3 extends over 15 amino acids. From germline, CDR1 is SGDLS and CDR2 YYNGEE. The CDR3 here is CASSVGGMGNQPQHF. Written as DNA, the CDR3 is TGTGCCAGCAGCGTAGGAGGGATGGGGAATCAGCCCCAGCATTTT.

CDR3 protein: CAWSVVGSNQPQHF. As DNA, the CDR3 is TGTGCCTGGAGTGTGGTTGGCAGCAATCAGCCCCAGCATTTT. The rearrangement uses TRBV30 and TRBJ1-5; D gene ambiguous. From germline, CDR1 is GTSNPN and CDR2 SVGIG (reference sequence). The CDR3 sequence is 14 residues long. V was cut by 0 bases and J by 1 base, with 7 bases left in between.

V usage is TRBV14 and J usage is TRBJ2-5; D call uncertain. From germline, CDR1 is SGHDN and CDR2 FVKESK. This CDR3 contains 15 residues. V dropped 1 base and J dropped 5 bases, with 14 bases sitting between them. CDR3 sequence reads: CASSQALLVVETQYF. CDR3 DNA sequence: TGTGCCAGCAGCCAAGCCCTCCTAGTTGTCGAGACCCAGTACTTC.

The chain has TRBV19 and TRBJ2-7, with TRBD1 matching 8 bases. CDR3 length equals 15 residues. V shed 1 base, J shed 2 bases, and the junction held 4 bases outside the gene matches. Germline V gives CDR1 LNHDA, CDR2 SQIVND (reference sequence). CDR3 amino acids: CASSIAGGPTYEQYF. For the CDR3, the DNA is TGTGCCAGTAGTATAGCAGGGGGCCCAACCTACGAGCAGTACTTC.

The chain combines TRBV9 with TRBJ2-7; weak D call: TRBD2 (6 bases). Germline lookup yields CDR1 SGDLS and CDR2 YYNGEE. The CDR3 loop spans 15 amino acids. V dropped 0 bases and J dropped 6 bases, with 16 bases sitting between them. DNA for the CDR3: TGTGCCAGCAGCGTAGGGGACGGGGGATCAGCCGAGCAGTACTTC. Translating it yields CASSVGDGGSAEQYF.

This clone was observed once. The J gene is TRBJ2-5, the V gene TRBV5-1; 9 nucleotides agree with TRBD1. The length of the CDR3 is 14 residues. CDR1 SGHRS and CDR2 YFSETQ come from the germline V gene. The V gene end was trimmed by 0 bases and the J gene end by 4 bases; junction bases not matched to a gene: 1. The CDR3 DNA reads TGCGCCAGCAGCTTGGCGGGACAGGGAGAGACCCAGTACTTC. Translation: CASSLAGQGETQYF.

The J gene is TRBJ1-3, the V gene TRBV5-1, with TRBD1 as a possible D gene (5 bases). The CDR3 is 15 amino acids. V dropped 3 bases and J dropped 1 base, with 11 bases sitting between them. Germline V lookup: CDR1 SGHRS, CDR2 YFSETQ. CDR3 coding DNA: TGCGCCAGCAGCTCCGGGGGTTTATCTGGAAACACCATATATTTT. Translating gives CASSSGGLSGNTIYF.

This chain connects TRBV27 to TRBJ2-3; D remains ambiguous. Trimming left V 10 bases short and J 4 bases short, with 6 bases between. There are 10 residues in the CDR3. In germline, CDR1 is MNHEY, CDR2 SMNVEV (reference sequence). The CDR3 sequence: CATRPDTQYF. For the CDR3, the DNA is TGTGCCACCCGTCCAGATACGCAGTATTTT.

The J gene is TRBJ2-3, the V gene TRBV18; TRBD2 agrees at 9 bases. The CDR3 is made up of 17 amino acids. CDR1 and CDR2 (germline): KGHSH, LQKENI. The V and J ends lost 0 bases and 0 bases, in that order; junction bases with no gene match: 4. The CDR3 DNA reads as TGTGCCAGCTCACCACCGGGGAGCGGGAGGAGCACAGATACGCAGTATTTT. Protein product: CASSPPGSGRSTDTQYF.

The chain is built from TRBV5-6 and TRBJ2-2; TRBD2 is a possible D gene (5 bases). Germline V gene sequence: CDR1 SGHDT, CDR2 YYEEEE. Trimming took 4 bases from V and 0 from J, leaving 13 bases between them. The CDR3 is 16 residues long. CDR3 nucleotide sequence: TGTGCCAGCAGCCGCCTAATCGGGACGAACACCGGGGAGCTGTTTTTT. Its protein product is CASSRLIGTNTGELFF.

This rearrangement joins TRBV11-2 to TRBJ1-2; unclear D gene. Germline-derived CDR1 and CDR2 are SGHAT and FQNNGV. Trimming removed 2 bases at V and 4 bases at J, with 23 bases between. CDR3 length: 18 amino acids. The CDR3 DNA reads TGTGCCAGCAGCTTAAGGGCTTCCTGGGAGCCTACTATCTATGGCTACACCTTC. Residues: CASSLRASWEPTIYGYTF.

The V call is TRBV6-5, the J call TRBJ2-4; 9 bases line up with TRBD1. The V segment lost 6 bases and the J segment 6 bases; nucleotides outside the gene matches: 6. Germline V gene sequence: CDR1 MNHEY, CDR2 SVGAGI. This CDR3 spans 14 amino acids. CDR3 in amino acids: CASRSPGQGNIQYF. CDR3 sequence (DNA): TGTGCCAGCAGGAGCCCGGGACAGGGAAACATTCAGTACTTC.

The chain couples TRBV6-5 to TRBJ2-3; 7 bases fit TRBD1. This CDR3 contains 16 residues. The V gene end was trimmed by 0 bases and the J gene end by 1 base; junction bases not matched to a gene: 4. CDR1 and CDR2 (germline): MNHEY, SVGAGI. CDR3 residues: CASSYSRGLGTDTQYF. The CDR3 coding sequence is TGTGCCAGCAGTTACTCGAGGGGGCTGGGCACAGATACGCAGTATTTT.